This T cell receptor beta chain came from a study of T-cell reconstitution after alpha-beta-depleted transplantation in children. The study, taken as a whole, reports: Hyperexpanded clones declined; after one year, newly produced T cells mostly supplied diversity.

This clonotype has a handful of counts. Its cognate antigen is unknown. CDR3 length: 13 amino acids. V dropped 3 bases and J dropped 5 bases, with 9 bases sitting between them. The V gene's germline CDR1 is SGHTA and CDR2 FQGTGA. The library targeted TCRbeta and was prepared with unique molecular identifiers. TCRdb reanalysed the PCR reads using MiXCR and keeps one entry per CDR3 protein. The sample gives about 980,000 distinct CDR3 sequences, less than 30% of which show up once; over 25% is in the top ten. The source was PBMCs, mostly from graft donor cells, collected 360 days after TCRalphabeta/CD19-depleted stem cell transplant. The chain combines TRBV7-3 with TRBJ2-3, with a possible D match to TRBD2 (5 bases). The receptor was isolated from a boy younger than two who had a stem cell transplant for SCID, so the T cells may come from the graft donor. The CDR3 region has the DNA TGTGCCAGCAGCTTCAGCCGGGGAGATACGCAGTATTTT. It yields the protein CASSFSRGDTQYF.